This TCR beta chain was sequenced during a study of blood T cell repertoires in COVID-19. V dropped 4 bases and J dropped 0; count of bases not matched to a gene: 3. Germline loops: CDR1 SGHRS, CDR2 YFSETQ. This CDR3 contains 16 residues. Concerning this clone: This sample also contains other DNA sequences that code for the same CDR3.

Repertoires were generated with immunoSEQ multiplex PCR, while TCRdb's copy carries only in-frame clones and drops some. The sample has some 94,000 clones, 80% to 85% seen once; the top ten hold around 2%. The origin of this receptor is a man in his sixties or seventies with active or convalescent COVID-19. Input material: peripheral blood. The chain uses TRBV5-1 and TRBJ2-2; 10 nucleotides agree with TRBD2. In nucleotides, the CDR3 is TGCGCCAGCAGCCTGCTAGCGGGGGCGAACACCGGGGAGCTGTTTTTT. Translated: CASSLLAGANTGELFF. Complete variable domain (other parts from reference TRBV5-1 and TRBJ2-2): KAGVTQTPRYLIKTRGQQVTLSCSPISGHRSVSWYQQTPGQGLQFLFEYFSETQRNKGNFPGRFSGRQFSNSRSEMNVSTLELGDSALYLCASSLLAGANTGELFFGEGSRLTVL.